Described below is a single T cell receptor (beta chain) sequence and its context. The entry originates in a study of blood T cell repertoires in COVID-19. The V segment lost 4 bases and the J segment 5 bases; nucleotides outside the gene matches: 10. This CDR3 has 15 residues. The germline V gene has CDR1 SNHLY and CDR2 FYNNEI. Authors' analysis steps: From reference gene primer amplification, estimates of nucleated cell counts were derived. Clones were sequenced by immunoSEQ multiplex PCR, and TCRdb holds only the in-frame ones, with some missing. That table supplies the V and J calls and clone size; D and trimming were determined from the DNA. The sample has roughly 190,000 clones; about 85% are singletons.

The TCR sequence derives from a human donor in a cohort sampled during active COVID-19. Sample: peripheral blood. The chain recombines TRBV2 with TRBJ2-5; 7 nucleotides match TRBD1. DNA for the CDR3: TGTGCCAGCAGTGCCGAACAGGGGCTAGGTGAGACCCAGTACTTC. Protein sequence: CASSAEQGLGETQYF.